Listed here are 19 T cell receptor beta chains from one sample, sequenced in a study of T cells in Graves' hyperthyroidism and ophthalmopathy. Researchers amplified the TCR beta CDR3 regions from RNA transcripts. Carried out on the TCR CDR3, a first-round RT-PCR used the HTBI primer set. MiXCR, run by TCRdb on the multiplex PCR reads, gives a single entry per CDR3 protein. This table holds nearly 600,000 distinct CDR3 sequences, 11% to 15% found once. The material sequenced was blood. The origin of the receptors is a woman aged 18-29 years with Graves' ophthalmopathy.

The V call is TRBV4-1, the J call TRBJ2-3; TRBD2 matches 12 bases. This CDR3 has 17 residues. With V trimmed by 0 bases and J by 4 bases, 5 bases remained unmatched. Per germline, CDR1 MGHRA and CDR2 YSYEKL. CDR3 in amino acids: CASSQELAGGPPDTQYF. The CDR3 region has the DNA TGCGCCAGCAGCCAAGAGCTAGCGGGAGGGCCGCCAGATACGCAGTATTTT.

V is TRBV7-3 and J is TRBJ2-2, with D perhaps being TRBD1 or TRBD2 (7 bases each). CDR3 length: 16 residues. Germline V gene sequence: CDR1 SGHTA, CDR2 FQGTGA. Trimming removed 3 bases at V and 5 bases at J, with 16 bases between. CDR3 DNA sequence: TGTGCCAGCAGCTTCCCGCGACAGGGAGGGACCGGGGAGCTGTTTTTT. This gives the protein CASSFPRQGGTGELFF.

The table lists this clonotype with a few counts. This chain uses TRBV6-4 with TRBJ2-5; D possibly corresponds to TRBD2 (6 bases). V was shortened by 6 bases and J by 5 bases, with 22 bases between the two germline ends. Germline V lookup: CDR1 MRHNA, CDR2 SNTAGT. This CDR3 contains 16 residues. CDR3 bases: TGTGCCAGCAGGAGGCTCAGACACAGAGGGAGGGAGACCCAGTACTTC. Amino acids: CASRRLRHRGRETQYF.

This clonotype was found many times. The rearrangement joins TRBV24-1 to TRBJ2-6; 7 nucleotides agree with TRBD1. The CDR3 runs 16 residues. Germline CDR1 reads KGHDR; CDR2 reads SFDVKD. Trimming removed 4 bases from V and 2 bases from J; junction bases left unmatched: 4. Written as DNA, the CDR3 is TGTGCCACCAGTGACCCTGACAGGGCTGGGGCCAACGTCCTGACTTTC. It specifies CATSDPDRAGANVLTF.

This clonotype was counted a few times. This rearrangement joins TRBV3-1 to TRBJ2-1, with TRBD2 matching over 8 bases. V was clipped by 1 base and J by 5 bases; unmatched bases: 4. Looked up from germline, CDR1 is LGHDT and CDR2 is YNNKEL (reference sequence). The CDR3 sequence is 15 residues long. This CDR3 reads CASSQGTGGDNEQFF. The CDR3 region has the DNA TGTGCCAGCAGCCAAGGAACGGGAGGGGACAATGAGCAGTTCTTC.

This clonotype was counted ten times or more. This chain connects TRBV7-9 to TRBJ1-1, with D perhaps TRBD1 (6 bases). The CDR3 is 13 amino acids. V lost 1 base to trimming and J lost 11 bases, with 14 bases between them. CDR1 and CDR2 from the germline V gene are SEHNR and FQNEAQ (reference sequence). The CDR3 sequence is CASSLGVGGSAFF. The CDR3 nucleotides are TGTGCCAGCAGCTTAGGGGTTGGGGGCTCCGCTTTCTTT.

This clonotype was detected a few times. The gene calls are TRBV5-1 and TRBJ2-5; TRBD2 matches 11 bases. Germline V lookup: CDR1 SGHRS, CDR2 YFSETQ. V was clipped by 2 bases and J by 2 bases; unmatched bases: 8. This CDR3 is 17 amino acids long. The CDR3 here is CASSLLTGLAEQETQYF. In DNA, the CDR3 is TGCGCCAGCAGCTTACTCACGGGACTAGCGGAACAAGAGACCCAGTACTTC.

This clonotype was detected many times. The CDR3 DNA follows: TGCGCCAGCAGCTACGTGGAGGGGGAGGCCAAAAACATTCAGTACTTC. Its protein is CASSYVEGEAKNIQYF. The chain couples TRBV5-1 to TRBJ2-4; D possibly uses TRBD1 or TRBD2 (6 bases each). Germline V gene lookup returns CDR1 SGHRS and CDR2 YFSETQ. The CDR3 loop spans 16 amino acids. V was clipped by 3 bases and J by 1 base, with 14 bases between them.

This clonotype was recorded at least ten times. The V and J genes are TRBV3-1 and TRBJ1-5; 9 bases agree with TRBD1. Germline assignment: CDR1 LGHDT and CDR2 YNNKEL (reference sequence). This CDR3 has 14 amino acids. J was trimmed by 7 bases and V by 4 bases; bases with no gene match: 5. The CDR3 region is CASSLGQGRQPQHF. The CDR3 DNA is TGTGCCAGCAGCCTGGGACAGGGTAGACAGCCCCAGCATTTT.

The chain employs TRBV30 and TRBJ2-1, with 13 nucleotides matching TRBD2. The V and J ends lost 1 base and 4 bases, in that order; junction bases with no gene match: 13. Germline V gene lookup returns CDR1 GTSNPN and CDR2 SVGIG (reference sequence). The CDR3 is made up of 19 amino acids. The CDR3: CAWSELLAGGGRGYNEQFF. The CDR3 DNA reads TGTGCCTGGAGTGAACTACTAGCGGGAGGGGGTCGGGGATACAATGAGCAGTTCTTC.

The CDR3 nucleotides read TGTGCCAGCAGTTACAACACGGACCCTCTCCAGGACAATGAGCAGTTCTTC. The encoded protein is CASSYNTDPLQDNEQFF. The chain links TRBV6-9 to TRBJ2-1; D not resolved. Germline V gene sequence: CDR1 MNHGY, CDR2 SVAAGI. This CDR3 comprises 17 residues. V lost 3 bases, J lost 5 bases, and 20 bases lay in between.

This clonotype came up many times. The rearrangement joins TRBV2 to TRBJ1-1; D is unclear. The CDR3 sequence is 8 residues long. Germline CDR1 and CDR2: SNHLY and FYNNEI. V lost 6 bases and J lost 11, with 4 bases in between. CDR3 DNA: TGTGCCAGCAGGTCGGCTTTCTTT. This codes for CASRSAFF.

This clonotype showed up many times. Compared with germline, one end of the junction differs, possibly owing to a read error. J is TRBJ2-5 and V is TRBV6-8; D perhaps matches TRBD2 (6 bases). This CDR3 has 11 residues. The V gene's germline CDR1 is MNHGY and CDR2 SAAAGT. As DNA, the CDR3 is TGTGCCAGCAGACAAACACCGGGGAGGAACTTC. Protein sequence: CASRQTPGRNF.

The chain couples TRBV7-9 to TRBJ1-1; no definite D call. Germline V gives CDR1 SEHNR, CDR2 FQNEAQ (reference sequence). The CDR3 extends over 15 amino acids. Trimming shortened V by 2 bases and J by 12 bases, and 22 bases separated the two germline ends. Written as DNA, the CDR3 is TGTGCCAGCAGCTTACAAGTTTCCGCGACGGGCATGTCTTTCTTT. Translating gives CASSLQVSATGMSFF.

The gene calls are TRBV20-1 and TRBJ1-4; TRBD1 agrees at 8 bases. The CDR3 is 18 amino acids. Germline V CDR1 and CDR2: DFQATT, SNEGSKA (reference sequence). Losses at the gene ends were 5 bases for V and 5 bases for J; bases not matched to a gene: 19. CDR3 sequence: CSAWGQAALKPGNEKLFF. In nucleotides, the CDR3 is TGCAGTGCTTGGGGACAGGCTGCTTTGAAGCCCGGCAATGAAAAACTGTTTTTT.

In this sample, this clonotype turned up many times. The gene calls are TRBV20-1 and TRBJ2-5, with 10 bases matching TRBD1. The CDR3 has 18 amino acids. The V and J ends lost 5 bases and 0 bases, in that order; junction bases with no gene match: 15. Germline lookup yields CDR1 DFQATT and CDR2 SNEGSKA (reference sequence). The CDR3: CSAAIPGQGIPYQETQYF. The CDR3 bases are TGCAGTGCTGCGATACCGGGACAGGGGATTCCGTACCAAGAGACCCAGTACTTC.

J is TRBJ1-3 and V is TRBV5-8; D unresolved. The CDR3 spans 14 residues. V gave up 0 bases and J gave up 4 bases, with 8 bases separating them. In germline, CDR1 is SGHTS, CDR2 YDEGEE. For the CDR3, the DNA is TGTGCCAGCAGCTTGGGTTCTTTCGGAAACACCATATATTTT. Its protein is CASSLGSFGNTIYF. Full variable domain (missing parts from reference TRBV5-8 and TRBJ1-3): EAGVTQSPTHLIKTRGQQATLRCSPISGHTSVYWYQQALGLGLQFLLWYDEGEERNRGNFPPRFSGRQFPNYSSELNVNALELEDSALYLCASSLGSFGNTIYFGEGSWLTVV.

Only a few counts were recorded for this clonotype. V and J are TRBV9 and TRBJ1-2; D is uncertain. This CDR3 contains 15 residues. Trimming removed 4 bases at V and 4 bases at J, with 17 bases between. Germline CDR1 SGDLS, CDR2 YYNGEE. CDR3 DNA sequence: TGTGCCAGCAGCCCCCAGGTGACGCCATCCTATGGCTACACCTTC. Protein: CASSPQVTPSYGYTF.

This clonotype was counted a few times. The chain links TRBV4-1 to TRBJ2-6; the D gene could be TRBD1 or TRBD2 (5 bases each). Germline CDR1 MGHRA, CDR2 YSYEKL. The CDR3 runs to 22 residues. Trimming left V 3 bases short and J 0 bases short, with 27 bases between. The DNA for the CDR3 is TGCGCCAGCAGCCAGTCGAACCAACCGGGGACCGGGACGCTCTCTGGGGCCAACGTCCTGACTTTC. It is translated as CASSQSNQPGTGTLSGANVLTF.